Listed here is a single T cell receptor (beta chain). Its antigen remains unknown. One end of the junction is discordant with germline, which a read error may explain. Authors of the study amplified TCR beta CDR3 regions from RNA transcripts. The TCR CDR3 first-round RT-PCR relied on the HTBI primer set. In TCRdb, the multiplex PCR reads were re-called with MiXCR into one record per CDR3 protein. This table holds just under 750,000 distinct CDR3 sequences, approximately 40% found once. The data derive from a study of T cells in Graves' hyperthyroidism and ophthalmopathy. Study at large: Peripheral blood draws took place at initial diagnosis, ahead of any treatment. Whole-study results and caveats: Progression to ophthalmopathy was predicted a median of 6.5 months early. Most thyroid clonotypes that were expanded above 0.001 also turned up in blood.

This CDR3 has 13 residues. Germline-derived CDR1 and CDR2 are SGDLS and YYNGEE. Sequencing was performed on blood. J is TRBJ1-2 and V is TRBV9; no definite D call. The source is a woman aged 40 to 55 with Graves' hyperthyroidism. CDR3 nucleotide sequence: TGTGCCAGCAGCGCCGGTGACACCTATGGCCACACCTTC. It encodes CASSAGDTYGHTF. Full variable domain (rest looked up from reference TRBV9 and TRBJ1-2): DSGVTQTPKHLITATGQRVTLRCSPRSGDLSVYWYQQSLDQGLQFLIQYYNGEERAKGNILERFSAQQFPDLHSELNLSSLELGDSALYFCASSAGDTYGHTFGSGTRLTVV.